The next 14 T cell receptor beta chains were all read from a single sample in a study of blood T cell repertoires in COVID-19 (TCRdb year 2020). Library preparation was by the immunoSEQ multiplex PCR assay. TCRdb carries this immuneACCESS record with in-frame sequences only. Its versions omit some clonotypes, under half of them owing to an unresolved V gene in the studies checked, with the rest unexplained. The sample records about 400,000 clones, around 86% of which are singletons. The ten largest account for less than 3.5% of the sample. Sample: peripheral blood. The receptors come from a human donor in a cohort sampled during active COVID-19.

This clone was observed once. The J gene is TRBJ2-1, the V gene TRBV19, with D tentatively TRBD2 (6 bases). With 4 bases removed from V and 10 bases from J, the gap between germline ends came to 17 bases. The CDR3 loop spans 14 amino acids. CDR1 is LNHDA and CDR2 is SQIVND in the germline V gene (reference sequence). CDR3 DNA: TGTGCCAGTAGTACCACGACTAGTGGGCGAGAGCAGTTCTTC. Protein sequence: CASSTTTSGREQFF.

This clone was recorded once. This rearrangement joins TRBV7-2 to TRBJ2-5; 7 nucleotides match TRBD1. CDR3 size: 15 residues. Per germline, CDR1 SGHTA and CDR2 FQGNSA. The V gene end was trimmed by 5 bases and the J gene end by 5 bases; junction bases not matched to a gene: 11. The CDR3 region is CASSTRQGTMETQYF. CDR3 sequence (DNA): TGTGCCAGCAGCACAAGACAGGGAACCATGGAGACCCAGTACTTC.

This clone was observed a single time. The chain recombines TRBV6-2 or TRBV6-3 with TRBJ2-6; 7 bases are shared with TRBD1. V shed 0 bases, J shed 0 bases, and the junction held 8 bases outside the gene matches. Per the germline V gene, CDR1 is MNHEY and CDR2 is SVGEGT. This CDR3 is 19 amino acids long. CDR3 DNA: TGTGCCAGCAGTTACTCGAAGGACAGGTGGATCTCTGGGGCCAACGTCCTGACTTTC. It is translated as CASSYSKDRWISGANVLTF.

The chain combines TRBV28 with TRBJ1-5; 7 nucleotides align to TRBD1. This CDR3 comprises 14 residues. J was trimmed by 7 bases and V by 6 bases; bases with no gene match: 9. CDR1 MDHEN and CDR2 SYDVKM come from the germline V gene. DNA of the CDR3: TGTGCCAGCAGCACCACAGGGGAGGTCCAGCCCCAGCATTTT. Protein: CASSTTGEVQPQHF.

The rearrangement links TRBV11-2 to TRBJ2-2; D perhaps matches TRBD2 (5 bases). V gave up 2 bases and J gave up 8 bases, with 15 bases separating them. From germline, CDR1 is SGHAT and CDR2 FQNNGV. This CDR3 has 15 residues. The DNA of the CDR3 is TGTGCCAGCAGCTTAATGACTACTCCGGAAGGGGAGCTGTTTTTT. Encoded protein: CASSLMTTPEGELFF.

The chain employs TRBV6-5 and TRBJ1-2; possibly TRBD1 for D (6 bases). V lost 3 bases and J lost 2, with 10 bases in between. The CDR3 spans 14 residues. Germline lookup yields CDR1 MNHEY and CDR2 SVGAGI. The CDR3 region is CASSYTGPNYGYTF. The CDR3 DNA reads TGTGCCAGCAGTTATACAGGGCCCAACTATGGCTACACCTTC.

This sequence joins TRBV5-5 and TRBJ2-1, with D possibly matching TRBD2 (5 bases). The CDR3 has 18 residues. The V gene lost 4 bases and the J gene lost 0 bases, with 20 bases spanning the gap. CDR1 SGHKS and CDR2 YYEKEE come from the germline V gene (reference sequence). As DNA, the CDR3 is TGTGCCAGCAGCCCCGCTCGCTACGTGGGGAGCTCCTACAATGAGCAGTTCTTC. Translated, it gives CASSPARYVGSSYNEQFF.

Note on this clone: Other nucleotide sequences in the sample specify the same CDR3. The rearrangement uses TRBV11-3 and TRBJ2-5, with 7 bases lining up with TRBD2. The CDR3 consists of 13 residues. Germline trimming cut 5 bases from V and 3 bases from J; bases unmatched to any gene: 3. In germline, CDR1 is SGHNT, CDR2 YENEEA. The CDR3 sequence: CASSLGLEETQYF. The CDR3 nucleotides are TGTGCCAGCAGCCTAGGACTAGAAGAGACCCAGTACTTC.

The table lists this clone with many counts. The V and J genes are TRBV5-1 and TRBJ2-3; 8 bases are shared with TRBD2. The germline V gene has CDR1 SGHRS and CDR2 YFSETQ. After removal of 1 base from V and 2 bases from J, the junction contained 9 bases not matched to a gene. The CDR3 is 17 amino acids. The CDR3 here is CASSLWSGGHDTDTQYF. DNA of the CDR3: TGCGCCAGCAGCTTGTGGTCGGGAGGGCATGACACAGATACGCAGTATTTT.

The V and J genes are TRBV27 and TRBJ1-2, with TRBD1 matching 8 bases. J was trimmed by 5 bases and V by 5 bases; bases with no gene match: 7. CDR1 and CDR2 from the germline V gene are MNHEY and SMNVEV (reference sequence). The CDR3 runs 14 residues. Here the CDR3 reads CASSVRQGWYGYTF. The DNA for the CDR3 is TGTGCCAGCAGTGTCCGACAGGGGTGGTATGGCTACACCTTC.

This clone was observed a few times. The V call is TRBV2, the J call TRBJ2-7; TRBD1 agrees at 11 bases. The CDR3 has 16 residues. Germline V gene lookup returns CDR1 SNHLY and CDR2 FYNNEI. V lost 6 bases and J lost 2; bases outside the gene matches: 9. CDR3 DNA sequence: TGTGCCAGCAGCCCCTTGGACAGGGGGCGCCCCTACGAGCAGTACTTC. Translation gives CASSPLDRGRPYEQYF. The entire variable domain, with the rest obtained from reference TRBV2 and TRBJ2-7, is as follows: EPEVTQTPSHQVTQMGQEVILRCVPISNHLYFYWYRQILGQKVEFLVSFYNNEISEKSEIFDDQFSVERPDGSNFTLKIRSTKLEDSAMYFCASSPLDRGRPYEQYFGPGTRLTVT.

The chain is built from TRBV28 and TRBJ2-1; 8 bases agree with TRBD2. CDR1 and CDR2 from the germline V gene are MDHEN and SYDVKM. The CDR3 contains 13 residues. The trim removed 8 bases at V and 7 bases at J, leaving 7 bases unmatched. CDR3 coding DNA: TGTGCCAGCCGGGAGGGGGGGTTGAATGAGCAGTTCTTC. Translating gives CASREGGLNEQFF.

The chain has TRBV2 and TRBJ2-2; 9 bases map to TRBD2. CDR1 is SNHLY, CDR2 FYNNEI, per germline. The ends lost 4 bases at V and 2 bases at J; junction bases unmatched: 5. This CDR3 has 16 amino acids. The CDR3: CASSALAGPNTGELFF. CDR3 sequence (DNA): TGTGCCAGCAGTGCTCTAGCGGGACCTAACACCGGGGAGCTGTTTTTT. Looking up the rest from reference TRBV2 and TRBJ2-2 gives the full variable domain: EPEVTQTPSHQVTQMGQEVILRCVPISNHLYFYWYRQILGQKVEFLVSFYNNEISEKSEIFDDQFSVERPDGSNFTLKIRSTKLEDSAMYFCASSALAGPNTGELFFGEGSRLTVL.

This clone was found a few times. The chain has TRBV5-1 and TRBJ1-1; possibly TRBD1 for D (6 bases). Trimming removed 5 bases from V and 0 bases from J, with 8 bases in between. This CDR3 contains 13 residues. CDR1 SGHRS and CDR2 YFSETQ come from the germline V gene. The CDR3, as DNA: TGCGCCAGCAGGGACAGAATGAACACTGAAGCTTTCTTT. Amino acids: CASRDRMNTEAFF. Full variable domain (remainder filled in from reference TRBV5-1 and TRBJ1-1): KAGVTQTPRYLIKTRGQQVTLSCSPISGHRSVSWYQQTPGQGLQFLFEYFSETQRNKGNFPGRFSGRQFSNSRSEMNVSTLELGDSALYLCASRDRMNTEAFFGQGTRLTVV.